This entry describes one T cell receptor beta chain. These data come from a study of blood T cell repertoires in COVID-19. The germline V gene encodes CDR1 SGHKS and CDR2 YYEKEE (reference sequence). V lost 2 bases to trimming and J lost 4 bases, with 10 bases between them. CDR3 length: 14 amino acids. The repertoire was sequenced with immunoSEQ multiplex PCR; TCRdb's copy has only in-frame clones and lacks some. The sample yields some 68,000 clones, roughly nine tenths seen once. Specimen: peripheral blood. This receptor was obtained from a man aged 50 to 59 with acute or convalescent COVID-19. V gene TRBV5-5 combines with J gene TRBJ2-1; a weak D match, TRBD2 (6 bases). CDR3 DNA sequence: TGTGCCAGCAGCTTAGGGGCGGGGTACAATGAGCAGTTCTTC. It translates to CASSLGAGYNEQFF.